A single count supports the clone carrying this T cell receptor beta chain. Unmatched junction bases numbered 7, after V lost 2 bases and J lost 1 base. This CDR3 contains 16 residues. Germline CDR1 and CDR2: MNHNS and SASEGT. The sample originates from a study of blood T cell repertoires in COVID-19. Source study methods: Reference gene primer amplification gave estimated nucleated cell counts. Using immunoSEQ multiplex PCR, the repertoire was profiled, and TCRdb retains in-frame clones only, with some absent. The V and J calls and clone size were taken over from that table, and D and trimming were inferred from the DNA. Of 300,000 to 350,000 clones in the sample, around 87% were seen once. Patients of the Seattle cohort, enrolled during active infection, were followed longitudinally.

The V call is TRBV6-1, the J call TRBJ1-1; 7 nucleotides line up with TRBD1. The sample comprised peripheral blood. This TCR derives from a woman aged 40 to 50 with COVID-19, enrolled during active disease. This chain's CDR3 is CASSERGRGANTEAFF. Here the CDR3 DNA reads TGTGCCAGCAGTGAAAGGGGCAGGGGGGCGAACACTGAAGCTTTCTTT.